The 14 T cell receptor beta chains listed next were all sequenced from one sample in a study of glioma-infiltrating T cells after dendritic cell vaccination. Described time point: after dendritic cell vaccination, including at tumor progression/relapse. Assay used: immunoSEQ multiplex PCR; TCRdb lists only in-frame clones, some missing. The repertoire holds about 50,000 clones, with 75% to 90% as singletons. The sample here was blood, taken after dendritic cell vaccination. The receptors stem from a human donor with glioblastoma.

The rearrangement joins TRBV7-9 to TRBJ2-3; D not resolved. The ends were cut back, 3 bases at V and 3 bases at J, with 13 bases in the middle. Germline V gene lookup returns CDR1 SEHNR and CDR2 FQNEAQ (reference sequence). There are 15 residues in the CDR3. CDR3 nucleotide sequence: TGTGCCAGCAGCTTGGCAGAGACAAGGACAGATACGCAGTATTTT. Translating gives CASSLAETRTDTQYF.

This rearrangement joins TRBV7-8 to TRBJ2-2, with D perhaps matching TRBD1 (7 bases). The length of the CDR3 is 16 residues. Germline CDR1 and CDR2: SGHVS and FQNEAQ. The V end was cut by 6 bases, the J end by 2 bases, with 16 bases between. CDR3: CASRTPGGLNTGELFF. The DNA for the CDR3 is TGTGCCAGCAGGACTCCAGGGGGGCTAAACACCGGGGAGCTGTTTTTT.

The J gene is TRBJ2-1, the V gene TRBV5-1; 9 bases map to TRBD2. Germline CDR1 is SGHRS and CDR2 is YFSETQ. The CDR3 consists of 15 residues. V shed 0 bases, J shed 4 bases, and the junction held 2 bases outside the gene matches. The DNA for the CDR3 is TGCGCCAGCAGCTTGGAGGCGGGAGGGTACAATGAGCAGTTCTTC. Protein: CASSLEAGGYNEQFF.

The chain recombines TRBV9 with TRBJ1-1; D is perhaps TRBD1 (5 bases). The germline V and J ends were trimmed by 3 bases and 4 bases, with 16 bases remaining between them. Germline V gives CDR1 SGDLS, CDR2 YYNGEE. This CDR3 comprises 15 residues. CDR3 DNA sequence: TGTGCCAGCAGCGCTGTCCTGGGGGGGAGCACTGAAGCTTTCTTT. Amino acids: CASSAVLGGSTEAFF. Combining the CDR3 with reference TRBV9 and TRBJ1-1 gives the whole variable domain DSGVTQTPKHLITATGQRVTLRCSPRSGDLSVYWYQQSLDQGLQFLIQYYNGEERAKGNILERFSAQQFPDLHSELNLSSLELGDSALYFCASSAVLGGSTEAFFGQGTRLTVV.

The chain combines TRBV7-2 with TRBJ1-5; 8 nucleotides agree with TRBD1. V gave up 6 bases and J gave up 6 bases; unmatched junction bases: 7. Germline-derived CDR1 and CDR2 are SGHTA and FQGNSA. CDR3 size: 14 residues. The CDR3 coding sequence is TGTGCCAGCAGAGGGGCAGGGGGCGGTCAGCCCCAGCATTTT. Translating gives CASRGAGGGQPQHF.

The chain combines TRBV19 with TRBJ2-1; 7 positions match TRBD2. CDR3 size: 14 residues. Germline-derived CDR1 and CDR2 are LNHDA and SQIVND (reference sequence). With 1 base clipped from V and 9 bases from J, the junction kept 6 bases outside the gene matches. The CDR3 DNA reads as TGTGCCAGTAGTATAGCGGGGACTAACGGTGAGCAGTTCTTC. Translated, it gives CASSIAGTNGEQFF.

The genes are TRBV7-2 and TRBJ1-4; tentatively, D is TRBD1 (6 bases). This CDR3 contains 15 residues. Trimming removed 5 bases at V and 8 bases at J, with 18 bases between. In germline, CDR1 is SGHTA, CDR2 FQGNSA. The CDR3 DNA is TGTGCCAGCAGCGAGAACAGGGTGGTGGGCGAAAAACTGTTTTTT. Protein: CASSENRVVGEKLFF.

The V call is TRBV7-9, the J call TRBJ1-1; no reliable D call. V dropped 2 bases and J dropped 4 bases, with 8 bases sitting between them. CDR3 length: 13 amino acids. Per the germline V gene, CDR1 is SEHNR and CDR2 is FQNEAQ (reference sequence). The CDR3 is CASSLFEGTEAFF. The CDR3 nucleotides are TGTGCCAGCAGCTTATTTGAGGGCACTGAAGCTTTCTTT.

The genes are TRBV28 and TRBJ1-1; maybe TRBD1 (6 bases). The germline V gene encodes CDR1 MDHEN and CDR2 SYDVKM. The ends were cut back, 5 bases at V and 2 bases at J, with 12 bases in the middle. There are 14 residues in the CDR3. The DNA for the CDR3 is TGTGCCAGCAGTAACGACAGGTTTAACACTGAAGCTTTCTTT. This codes for CASSNDRFNTEAFF.

The chain recombines TRBV27 with TRBJ1-5, with D possibly TRBD1 on 5 matching bases. The V gene's germline CDR1 is MNHEY and CDR2 SMNVEV (reference sequence). The CDR3 is 13 amino acids. Trimming stripped 6 bases from V and 5 bases from J, with 11 bases between. CDR3 residues: CASSLDTYQPQHF. In nucleotides, the CDR3 is TGTGCCAGCAGCCTGGACACTTATCAGCCCCAGCATTTT.

The chain links TRBV30 to TRBJ1-2; the match to TRBD1 covers 7 bases. V lost 8 bases, J lost 6 bases, and 6 bases stayed unmatched. Germline V CDR1 and CDR2: GTSNPN, SVGIG (reference sequence). The CDR3 consists of 11 residues. This CDR3 reads CAGRQGDGYTF. DNA of the CDR3: TGTGCCGGTCGACAGGGCGATGGCTACACCTTC.

The V and J genes are TRBV9 and TRBJ2-3, with 9 nucleotides matching TRBD2. The CDR3 has 16 amino acids. After removal of 0 bases from V and 2 bases from J, the junction contained 4 bases not matched to a gene. Looked up from germline, CDR1 is SGDLS and CDR2 is YYNGEE. Here the CDR3 reads CASSVGAGGNTDTQYF. The CDR3 DNA is TGTGCCAGCAGCGTAGGAGCGGGGGGCAACACAGATACGCAGTATTTT.

The CDR3 bases are TGTGCCAGTAGTAGGACAGGGGGTTCCTACGAGCAGTACTTC. Its protein is CASSRTGGSYEQYF. The V gene is TRBV19, the J gene TRBJ2-7; 10 bases are shared with TRBD1. Losses at the gene ends were 4 bases for V and 1 base for J; bases not matched to a gene: 1. CDR3 length: 14 amino acids. Germline CDR1 and CDR2: LNHDA and SQIVND (reference sequence).

By share, this clone ranks as medium-sized (0.01 to 0.1%). One end of the junction fails to match germline, which may point to a read error. The rearrangement uses TRBV5-4 and TRBJ1-1, with 7 bases fitting TRBD1. This CDR3 is built from 15 residues. Germline-derived CDR1 and CDR2 are SGHNT and YYREEE (reference sequence). CDR3 sequence: CASTLTGRGSTEAFF. The CDR3 DNA follows: TGTGCCAGCACCTTGACAGGGCGGGGGAGCACTGAAGCTTTCTTT.